This is a list of T cell receptor beta chains from one sample in a study of breast tumors, draining lymph nodes, adjacent tissues. MiXCR, run by TCRdb on the multiplex PCR reads, gives a single entry per CDR3 protein. The sample yields about 110,000 distinct CDR3 sequences, more than 25% seen once. The sample consisted of axillary lymph node tissue. Receptor source: a female donor with breast cancer. Some clones in this sample may be carry-over from other donors' samples. CDR3s include the opening cysteine and the closing phenylalanine or tryptophan. The D gene is left open where the match is weak. Expanded clones are given a class, and other clones once, few, many or no size at all.

DNA: TGTACCAGCAGTAACTCGTACAGGGGGCAATATGGCTACACCTTC; CDR3: CTSSNSYRGQYGYTF; size: -; D: TRBD1; J: TRBJ1-2; length: 15; V: TRBV6-5
DNA: TGTGCCAGTAGGGCGGGACGAAGCACAGATACGCAGTATTTT; CDR3: CASRAGRSTDTQYF; size: many; D: -; J: TRBJ2-3; length: 14; V: TRBV19
DNA: TGTGCCTGGAGCACCTCTAACTATGGCTACACCTTC; CDR3: CAWSTSNYGYTF; size: -; D: -; J: TRBJ1-2; length: 12; V: TRBV30
DNA: TGTGCCACCAGTGCCAGCGATCCTTACACTGAAGCTTTCTTT; CDR3: CATSASDPYTEAFF; size: -; D: -; J: TRBJ1-1; length: 14; V: TRBV24-1
DNA: TGTGCCAGCAGCCAACAGGGGTCGATAGGGGCCAACGTCCTGACTTTC; CDR3: CASSQQGSIGANVLTF; size: -; D: TRBD1; J: TRBJ2-6; length: 16; V: TRBV2
DNA: TGCAGTGCTAGTTGGCGGGATGGCACGGAGGGCTACACCTTC; CDR3: CSASWRDGTEGYTF; size: -; D: -; J: TRBJ1-2; length: 14; V: TRBV20-1
DNA: TGCAGTGCCCCAGGGGAGGGAGGCGACACAGATACGCAGTATTTT; CDR3: CSAPGEGGDTDTQYF; size: -; D: -; J: TRBJ2-3; length: 15; V: TRBV20-1
DNA: TGCAGTGCTACCCCAGGGAGAAATAATGAAAAACTGTTTTTT; CDR3: CSATPGRNNEKLFF; size: -; D: -; J: TRBJ1-4; length: 14; V: TRBV20-1
DNA: TGTGCCAGCAGCGTAAATTCCTTAGGGGGGGGAGAGACCCAGTACTTC; CDR3: CASSVNSLGGGETQYF; size: -; D: -; J: TRBJ2-5; length: 16; V: TRBV9
DNA: TGTGCCAGCACTCGGAGGGCTAGCGGGAGTGGAACGTCACGTGAGCAGTTCTTC; CDR3: CASTRRASGSGTSREQFF; size: -; D: TRBD2; J: TRBJ2-1; length: 18; V: TRBV2
DNA: TGCAGTGCTGGGGACTCCTACGAGCAGTACTTC; CDR3: CSAGDSYEQYF; size: many; D: -; J: TRBJ2-7; length: 11; V: TRBV20-1
DNA: TGTGCCAGCAGCTGGACTAGGAACTCCTTCTACGAGCAGTACTTC; CDR3: CASSWTRNSFYEQYF; size: many; D: TRBD2; J: TRBJ2-7; length: 15; V: TRBV5-8
DNA: TGTGCCAGCTCCCCTAACAGGGTAGCGGATGGCTACACCTTC; CDR3: CASSPNRVADGYTF; size: many; D: -; J: TRBJ1-2; length: 14; V: TRBV18
DNA: TGTGCCAGCAGCTCAAGACCAGAGGATACGCAGTATTTT; CDR3: CASSSRPEDTQYF; size: many; D: -; J: TRBJ2-3; length: 13; V: TRBV7-9
DNA: TGTGCCAGCAGTTACGATGGGGGGGACACTGAAGCTTTCTTT; CDR3: CASSYDGGDTEAFF; size: -; D: -; J: TRBJ1-1; length: 14; V: TRBV6-5
DNA: TGTGCCAGCAGTTCAGGGGGGGGAGCTAATGAAAAACTGTTTTTT; CDR3: CASSSGGGANEKLFF; size: many; D: TRBD1; J: TRBJ1-4; length: 15; V: TRBV27
DNA: TGCAGTGCCCAGATATTACAGAACTACGAGCAGTACTTC; CDR3: CSAQILQNYEQYF; size: -; D: -; J: TRBJ2-7; length: 13; V: TRBV20-1
DNA: TGTGCCAGCAGCCTTCGGCAGAACATAATCTATGGCTACAGGGGGCAGGTGGCCGGGGAGCTGTTTTTT; CDR3: CASSLRQNIIYGYRGQVAGELFF; size: once; D: TRBD1; J: TRBJ2-2; length: 23; V: TRBV4-2
DNA: TGTGCCAGCAGTCGGACGGCTTTTGGAAACACCATATATTTT; CDR3: CASSRTAFGNTIYF; size: -; D: -; J: TRBJ1-3; length: 14; V: TRBV6-2/TRBV6-3
DNA: TGCAGTGCTAGGACAGAGGTCTACGAGCAGTACTTC; CDR3: CSARTEVYEQYF; size: many; D: -; J: TRBJ2-7; length: 12; V: TRBV20-1
DNA: TGTGCCAGCAGCTCTCTCCTCTCTGGGGCCAACGTCCTGACTTTC; CDR3: CASSSLLSGANVLTF; size: many; D: -; J: TRBJ2-6; length: 15; V: TRBV5-5
DNA: TGTGCCAGCAGTCACTCCGTGTTTAACTATGGCTACACCTTC; CDR3: CASSHSVFNYGYTF; size: many; D: -; J: TRBJ1-2; length: 14; V: TRBV6-5
DNA: TGTGCCAGCAGCTTAATAAGGCCGGGGCCCTATGGCTACACCTTC; CDR3: CASSLIRPGPYGYTF; size: -; D: -; J: TRBJ1-2; length: 15; V: TRBV11-1
DNA: TGTGCCAGCAGTCTTACCCTTCGCTCCTACGAGCAGTACTTC; CDR3: CASSLTLRSYEQYF; size: few; D: -; J: TRBJ2-7; length: 14; V: TRBV6-5
DNA: TGTGCCAGCAGCGTAGCAGGTGTGGTGGAGGGTAACTATGGCTACACCTTC; CDR3: CASSVAGVVEGNYGYTF; size: many; D: -; J: TRBJ1-2; length: 17; V: TRBV9
DNA: TGTGCCAGCAGTTATAAGGTTCCGAAAGGGACCCAGTACTTC; CDR3: CASSYKVPKGTQYF; size: -; D: -; J: TRBJ2-5; length: 14; V: TRBV6-2/TRBV6-3
DNA: TGTGCCAGCAGCCCCGGACTAGCGGGACCCCGGGACGAGCAGTACTTC; CDR3: CASSPGLAGPRDEQYF; size: -; D: TRBD2; J: TRBJ2-7; length: 16; V: TRBV5-8
DNA: TGTGCCAGCAGCCCAGGGACAGGGGGCTACGAGCAGTACTTC; CDR3: CASSPGTGGYEQYF; size: many; D: TRBD1; J: TRBJ2-7; length: 14; V: TRBV12-3/TRBV12-4
DNA: TGCGCCAGCAGCCAACTACAGGGTCTGTCTGGAAACACCGTATATTTT; CDR3: CASSQLQGLSGNTVYF; size: -; D: -; J: TRBJ1-3; length: 16; V: TRBV4-3
DNA: TGTGCCAGTAGTATCCAAGGGGGGGTTAGCAATCAGCCCCAGCATTTT; CDR3: CASSIQGGVSNQPQHF; size: many; D: -; J: TRBJ1-5; length: 16; V: TRBV19
DNA: TGCAGTGCTAGGGTGGACTACGAGCAGTACTTC; CDR3: CSARVDYEQYF; size: many; D: -; J: TRBJ2-7; length: 11; V: TRBV20-1
DNA: TGTGCCAGCTCACCAGGGGCGGGGGGAACTGAAGCTTTCTTT; CDR3: CASSPGAGGTEAFF; size: few; D: -; J: TRBJ1-1; length: 14; V: TRBV18
DNA: TGTGCCAGCAGCGTAGGCAGACTAGCGGGGCAAGAGACCCAGTACTTC; CDR3: CASSVGRLAGQETQYF; size: many; D: TRBD2; J: TRBJ2-5; length: 16; V: TRBV9
DNA: TGCAGTGCAGCCGGACAGGGGGAAGAAAAACTGTCTTTT; CDR3: CSAAGQGEEKLSF; size: -; D: TRBD1; J: TRBJ1-4; length: 13; V: TRBV20-1
DNA: TGTGCCAGCAGCCAGGGTGAGGGGGATCGTGAGCAGTTCTTC; CDR3: CASSQGEGDREQFF; size: -; D: -; J: TRBJ2-1; length: 14; V: TRBV4-2
DNA: TGTGCCAGCAGCTCAACCGGGACATATAACACCGGGGAGCTGTTTTTT; CDR3: CASSSTGTYNTGELFF; size: -; D: -; J: TRBJ2-2; length: 16; V: TRBV3-1
DNA: TGCAGCGTTACCAGCGGGGCTAGCACAGATACGCAGTATTTT; CDR3: CSVTSGASTDTQYF; size: many; D: TRBD2; J: TRBJ2-3; length: 14; V: TRBV29-1
DNA: TGTGCCAGTAGTCTACCGGGACAGGGTTTCCCCAGCACAGATACGCAGTATTTT; CDR3: CASSLPGQGFPSTDTQYF; size: many; D: TRBD1; J: TRBJ2-3; length: 18; V: TRBV19
DNA: TGTGCCAGCAGCGCATCCGGGACAGCTACTTCCTACGAGCAGTACTTC; CDR3: CASSASGTATSYEQYF; size: many; D: TRBD1; J: TRBJ2-7; length: 16; V: TRBV7-2
DNA: TGTGCCAGCAACGGCGCAAGCGGGAGGGCCGGAAATGAGCAGTTCTTC; CDR3: CASNGASGRAGNEQFF; size: many; D: TRBD2; J: TRBJ2-1; length: 16; V: TRBV28
DNA: TGCGCCAGCAGCTTCGGGGGCGGGACTAGCTCCACCTACGAGCAGTACTTC; CDR3: CASSFGGGTSSTYEQYF; size: many; D: TRBD2; J: TRBJ2-7; length: 17; V: TRBV5-1
DNA: TGCGCCAGCAGTGATTGGGGCTCGAGCAATCAGCCCCAGCATTTT; CDR3: CASSDWGSSNQPQHF; size: many; D: -; J: TRBJ1-5; length: 15; V: TRBV10-2
DNA: TGTGCCAGCAGCCCCCGTTTGAACACTGAAGCTTTCTTT; CDR3: CASSPRLNTEAFF; size: -; D: -; J: TRBJ1-1; length: 13; V: TRBV4-2
DNA: TGTGCCACCAGTGATCCTAGCGGGGACCTCTACGAGCAGTACTTC; CDR3: CATSDPSGDLYEQYF; size: many; D: TRBD2; J: TRBJ2-7; length: 15; V: TRBV24-1
DNA: TGCGCCAGCAGCCAAGTAGGGAACCGTTACAATGAGCAGTTCTTC; CDR3: CASSQVGNRYNEQFF; size: many; D: -; J: TRBJ2-1; length: 15; V: TRBV4-1
DNA: TGCGCCAGCAGCTTGTCAGGGACGGGCGACACCCAGTACTTC; CDR3: CASSLSGTGDTQYF; size: many; D: -; J: TRBJ2-5; length: 14; V: TRBV5-1
DNA: TGTGCCAGCAGCTTAACGTATCATGGGGATTCGGGCGGCTACACCTTC; CDR3: CASSLTYHGDSGGYTF; size: many; D: -; J: TRBJ1-2; length: 16; V: TRBV7-3